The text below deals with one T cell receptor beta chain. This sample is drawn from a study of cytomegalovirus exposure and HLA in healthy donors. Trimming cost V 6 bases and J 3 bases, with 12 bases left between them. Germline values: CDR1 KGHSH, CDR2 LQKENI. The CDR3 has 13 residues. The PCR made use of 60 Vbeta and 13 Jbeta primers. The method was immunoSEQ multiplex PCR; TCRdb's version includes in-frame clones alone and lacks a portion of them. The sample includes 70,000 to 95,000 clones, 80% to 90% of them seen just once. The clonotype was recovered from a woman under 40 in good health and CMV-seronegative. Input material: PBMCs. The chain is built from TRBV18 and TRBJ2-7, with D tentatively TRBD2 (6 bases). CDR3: CASSGTFLYEQYF. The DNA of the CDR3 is TGTGCCAGCTCCGGGACTTTCCTCTACGAGCAGTACTTC.